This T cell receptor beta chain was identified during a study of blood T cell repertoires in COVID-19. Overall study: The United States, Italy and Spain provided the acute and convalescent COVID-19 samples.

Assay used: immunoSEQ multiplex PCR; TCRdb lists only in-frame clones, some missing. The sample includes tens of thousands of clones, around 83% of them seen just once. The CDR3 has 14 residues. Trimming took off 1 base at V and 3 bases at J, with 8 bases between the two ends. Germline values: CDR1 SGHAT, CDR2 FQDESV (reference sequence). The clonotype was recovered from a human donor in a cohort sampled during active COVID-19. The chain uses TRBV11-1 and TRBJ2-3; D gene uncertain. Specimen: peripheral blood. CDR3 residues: CASSLGSVTDTQYF. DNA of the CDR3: TGTGCCAGCAGCTTAGGGTCGGTTACAGATACGCAGTATTTT.